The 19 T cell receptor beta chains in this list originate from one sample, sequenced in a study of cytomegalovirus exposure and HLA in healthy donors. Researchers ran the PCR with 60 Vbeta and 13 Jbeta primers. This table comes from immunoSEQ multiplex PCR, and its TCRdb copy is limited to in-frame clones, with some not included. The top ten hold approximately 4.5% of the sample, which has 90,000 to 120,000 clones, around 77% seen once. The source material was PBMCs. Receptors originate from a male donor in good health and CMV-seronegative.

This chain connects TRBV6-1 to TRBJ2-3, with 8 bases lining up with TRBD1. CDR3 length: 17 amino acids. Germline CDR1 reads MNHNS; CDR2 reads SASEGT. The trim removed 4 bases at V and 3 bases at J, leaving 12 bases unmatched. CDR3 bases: TGTGCCAGCAGTGCTCCAGGGGGCGCGGTAGTGACAGATACGCAGTATTTT. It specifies CASSAPGGAVVTDTQYF.

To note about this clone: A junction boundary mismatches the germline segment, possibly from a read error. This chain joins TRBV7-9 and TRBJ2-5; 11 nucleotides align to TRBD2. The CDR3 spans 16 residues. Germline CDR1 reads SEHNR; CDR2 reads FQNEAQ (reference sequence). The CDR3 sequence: CASSLAPLAGVGTQYF. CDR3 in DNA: TGTGCCAGCAGCCTAGCCCCACTAGCGGGAGTTGGGACCCAGTACTTC. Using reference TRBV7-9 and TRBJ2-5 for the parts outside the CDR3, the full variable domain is DTGVSQNPRHKITKRGQNVTFRCDPISEHNRLYWYRQTLGQGPEFLTYFQNEAQLEKSRLLSDRFSAERPKGSFSTLEIQRTEQGDSAMYLCASSLAPLAGVGTQYFGPGTRLLVL.

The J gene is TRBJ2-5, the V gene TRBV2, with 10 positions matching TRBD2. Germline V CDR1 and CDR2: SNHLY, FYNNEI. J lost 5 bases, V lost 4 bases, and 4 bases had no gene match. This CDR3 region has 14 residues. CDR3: CASSGTSGLETQYF. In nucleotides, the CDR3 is TGTGCCAGCAGTGGGACTAGCGGTTTGGAGACCCAGTACTTC.

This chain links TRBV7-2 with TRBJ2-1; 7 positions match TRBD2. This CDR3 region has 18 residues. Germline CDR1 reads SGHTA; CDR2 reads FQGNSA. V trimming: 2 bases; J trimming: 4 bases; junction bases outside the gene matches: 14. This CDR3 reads CASSLRWPGLPTYNEQFF. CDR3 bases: TGTGCCAGCAGCTTACGTTGGCCGGGACTACCAACATACAATGAGCAGTTCTTC.

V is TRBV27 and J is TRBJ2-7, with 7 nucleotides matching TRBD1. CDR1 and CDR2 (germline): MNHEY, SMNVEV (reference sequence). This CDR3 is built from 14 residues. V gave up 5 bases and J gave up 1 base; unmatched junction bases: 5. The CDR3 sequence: CASSIVTGSYEQYF. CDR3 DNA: TGTGCCAGCAGTATCGTGACAGGGTCCTACGAGCAGTACTTC.

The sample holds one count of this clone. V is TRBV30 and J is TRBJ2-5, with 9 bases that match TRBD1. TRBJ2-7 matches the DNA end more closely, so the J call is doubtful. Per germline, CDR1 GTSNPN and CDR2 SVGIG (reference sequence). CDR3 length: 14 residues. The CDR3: CAWGTGTGHYEQYF. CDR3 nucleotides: TGTGCCTGGGGTACCGGGACAGGGCACTACGAGCAGTACTTC.

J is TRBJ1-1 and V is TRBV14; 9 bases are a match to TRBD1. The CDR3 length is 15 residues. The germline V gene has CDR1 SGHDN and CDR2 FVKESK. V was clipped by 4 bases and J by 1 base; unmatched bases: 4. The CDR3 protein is CASSLGQGKNTEAFF. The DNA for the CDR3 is TGTGCCAGCAGCCTTGGACAGGGGAAGAACACTGAAGCTTTCTTT.

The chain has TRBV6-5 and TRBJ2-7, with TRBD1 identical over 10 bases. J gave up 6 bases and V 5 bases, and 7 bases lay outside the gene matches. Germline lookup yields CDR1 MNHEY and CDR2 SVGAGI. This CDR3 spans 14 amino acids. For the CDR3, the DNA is TGTGCCAGCAGTCAGGGACAGGGGACCGTCGAGCAGTACTTC. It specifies CASSQGQGTVEQYF.

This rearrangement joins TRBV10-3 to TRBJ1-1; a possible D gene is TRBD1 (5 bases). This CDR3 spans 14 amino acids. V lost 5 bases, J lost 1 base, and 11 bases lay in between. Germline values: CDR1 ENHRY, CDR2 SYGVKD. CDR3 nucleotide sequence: TGTGCCATCAGTCGGGGGTCAGCGAACACTGAAGCTTTCTTT. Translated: CAISRGSANTEAFF.

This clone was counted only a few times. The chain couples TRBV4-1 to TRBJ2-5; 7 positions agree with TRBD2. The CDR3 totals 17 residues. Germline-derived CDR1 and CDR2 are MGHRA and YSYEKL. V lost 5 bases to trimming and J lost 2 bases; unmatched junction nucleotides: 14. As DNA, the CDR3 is TGCGCCAGCAGCGCCACACGCAGCGGGAATGGTCAAGAGACCCAGTACTTC. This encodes CASSATRSGNGQETQYF.

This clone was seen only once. CDR3 protein: CATQYQLQGWNEQFF. The CDR3, as DNA: TGTGCCACCCAGTACCAACTCCAGGGTTGGAATGAGCAGTTCTTC. The rearrangement uses TRBV2 and TRBJ2-1; D is possibly TRBD1 (5 bases). Germline CDR1 is SNHLY and CDR2 is FYNNEI. V shed 10 bases and J shed 7 bases, with 23 bases lying between them. This CDR3 spans 15 amino acids.

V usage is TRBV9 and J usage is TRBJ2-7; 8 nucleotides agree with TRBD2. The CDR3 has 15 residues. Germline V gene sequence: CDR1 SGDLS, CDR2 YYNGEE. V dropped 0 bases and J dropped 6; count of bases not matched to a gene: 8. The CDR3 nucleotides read TGTGCCAGCAGCGTAGAGCCGGGAGGGACGTCCGAGCAGTACTTC. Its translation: CASSVEPGGTSEQYF. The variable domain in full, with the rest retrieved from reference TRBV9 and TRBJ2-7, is DSGVTQTPKHLITATGQRVTLRCSPRSGDLSVYWYQQSLDQGLQFLIQYYNGEERAKGNILERFSAQQFPDLHSELNLSSLELGDSALYFCASSVEPGGTSEQYFGPGTRLTVT.

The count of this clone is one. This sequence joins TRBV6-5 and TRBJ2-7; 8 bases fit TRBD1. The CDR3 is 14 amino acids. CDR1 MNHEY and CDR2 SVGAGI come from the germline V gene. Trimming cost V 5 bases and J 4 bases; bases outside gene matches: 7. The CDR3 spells CASSTGQGRYEQYF. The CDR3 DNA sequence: TGTGCCAGCAGTACCGGACAGGGAAGATACGAGCAGTACTTC.

The CDR3 nucleotides read TGTGCCAGCACACGAACGGGAAACACCGGGGAGCTGTTTTTT. Translating it yields CASTRTGNTGELFF. The rearrangement joins TRBV28 to TRBJ2-2; perhaps TRBD2 as D (5 bases). Trimming left V 7 bases short and J 2 bases short, with 11 bases between. There are 14 residues in the CDR3. CDR1 and CDR2 from the germline V gene are MDHEN and SYDVKM.

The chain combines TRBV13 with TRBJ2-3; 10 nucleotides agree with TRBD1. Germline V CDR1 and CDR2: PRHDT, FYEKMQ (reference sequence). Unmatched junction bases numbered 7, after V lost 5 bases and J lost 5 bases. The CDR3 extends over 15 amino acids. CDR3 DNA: TGTGCCAGCAGCCGACAGGGGGCGGGCAAAGATACGCAGTATTTT. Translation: CASSRQGAGKDTQYF.

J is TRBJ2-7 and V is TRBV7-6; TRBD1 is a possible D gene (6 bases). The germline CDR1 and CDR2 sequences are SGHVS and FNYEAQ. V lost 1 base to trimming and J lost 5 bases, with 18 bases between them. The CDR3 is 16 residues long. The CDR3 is CASSLETPGAGDEQYF. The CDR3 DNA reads TGTGCCAGCAGCTTAGAAACCCCCGGGGCAGGGGACGAGCAGTACTTC.

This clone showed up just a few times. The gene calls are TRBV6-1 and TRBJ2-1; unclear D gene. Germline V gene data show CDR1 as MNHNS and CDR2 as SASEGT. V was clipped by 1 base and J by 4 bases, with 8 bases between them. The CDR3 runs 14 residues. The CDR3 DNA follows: TGTGCCAGCAGTGAAGTTTTCGGGTACAATGAGCAGTTCTTC. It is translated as CASSEVFGYNEQFF.

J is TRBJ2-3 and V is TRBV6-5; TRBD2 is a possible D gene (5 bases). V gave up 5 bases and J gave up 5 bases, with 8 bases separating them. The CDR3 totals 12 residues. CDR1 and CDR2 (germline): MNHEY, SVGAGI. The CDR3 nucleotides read TGTGCCAGCAGTGCCCGGGGAGATACGCAGTATTTT. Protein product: CASSARGDTQYF.

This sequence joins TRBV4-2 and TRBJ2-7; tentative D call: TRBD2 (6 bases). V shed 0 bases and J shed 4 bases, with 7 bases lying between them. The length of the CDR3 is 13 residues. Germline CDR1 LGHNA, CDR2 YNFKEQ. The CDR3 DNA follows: TGTGCCAGCAGCCAAGAAGGAGGGTACGAGCAGTACTTC. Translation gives CASSQEGGYEQYF.